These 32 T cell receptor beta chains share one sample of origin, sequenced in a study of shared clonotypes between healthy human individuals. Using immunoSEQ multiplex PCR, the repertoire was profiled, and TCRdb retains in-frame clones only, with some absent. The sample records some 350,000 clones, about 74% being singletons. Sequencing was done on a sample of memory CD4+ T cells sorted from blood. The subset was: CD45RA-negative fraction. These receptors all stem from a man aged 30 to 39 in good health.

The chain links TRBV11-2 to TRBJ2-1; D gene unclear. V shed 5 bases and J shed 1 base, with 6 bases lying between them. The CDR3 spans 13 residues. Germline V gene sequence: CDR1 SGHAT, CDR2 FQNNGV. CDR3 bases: TGTGCCAGCAGCGTAACGTCCTACAATGAGCAGTTCTTC. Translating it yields CASSVTSYNEQFF.

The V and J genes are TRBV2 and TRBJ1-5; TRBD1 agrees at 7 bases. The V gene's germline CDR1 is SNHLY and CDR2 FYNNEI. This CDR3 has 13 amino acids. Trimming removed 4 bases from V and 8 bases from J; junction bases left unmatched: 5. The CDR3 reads CASSVQGGKPQHF. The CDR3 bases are TGTGCCAGCAGTGTGCAGGGGGGTAAGCCCCAGCATTTT.

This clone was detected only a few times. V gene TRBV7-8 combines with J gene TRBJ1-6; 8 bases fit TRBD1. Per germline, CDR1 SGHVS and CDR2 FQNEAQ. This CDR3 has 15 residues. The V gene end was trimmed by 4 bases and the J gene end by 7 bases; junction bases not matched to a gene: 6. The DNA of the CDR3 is TGTGCCAGCAGCTCCGACAGGGGACGAAATTCACCCCTCCACTTT. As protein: CASSSDRGRNSPLHF.

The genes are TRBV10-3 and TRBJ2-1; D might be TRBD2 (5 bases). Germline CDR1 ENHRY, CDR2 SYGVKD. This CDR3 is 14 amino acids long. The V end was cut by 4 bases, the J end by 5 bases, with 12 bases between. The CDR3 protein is CAISGASSDNEQFF. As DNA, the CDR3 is TGTGCCATCAGTGGGGCTAGCAGTGACAATGAGCAGTTCTTC.

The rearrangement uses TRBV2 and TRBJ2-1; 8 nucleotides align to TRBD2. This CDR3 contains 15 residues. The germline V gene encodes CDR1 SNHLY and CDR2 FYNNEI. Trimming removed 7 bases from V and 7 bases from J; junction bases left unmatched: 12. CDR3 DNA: TGTGCCAGCACCCTCACTAGCGGAGGGGGGAATGAGCAGTTCTTC. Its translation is CASTLTSGGGNEQFF.

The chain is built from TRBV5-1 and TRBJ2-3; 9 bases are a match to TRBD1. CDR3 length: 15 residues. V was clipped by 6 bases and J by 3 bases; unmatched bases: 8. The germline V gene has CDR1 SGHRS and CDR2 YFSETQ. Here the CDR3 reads CASTSGTGRTDTQYF. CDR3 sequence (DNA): TGCGCCAGCACCTCCGGGACAGGGAGGACAGATACGCAGTATTTT.

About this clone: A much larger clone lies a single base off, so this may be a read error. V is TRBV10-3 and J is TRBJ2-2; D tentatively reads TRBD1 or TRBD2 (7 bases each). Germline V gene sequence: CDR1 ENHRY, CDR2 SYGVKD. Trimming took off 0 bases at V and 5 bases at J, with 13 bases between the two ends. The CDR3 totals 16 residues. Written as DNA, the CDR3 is TGTGCCATCAGTGAGTCTCCAGGGGGGGCAACCGGGGAGCTGTTTTTT. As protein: CAISESPGGATGELFF.

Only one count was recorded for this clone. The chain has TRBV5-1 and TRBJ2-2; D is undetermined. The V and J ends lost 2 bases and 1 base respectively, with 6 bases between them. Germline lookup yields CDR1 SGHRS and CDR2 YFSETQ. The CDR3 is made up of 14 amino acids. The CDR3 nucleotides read TGCGCCAGCAGCTTTGATTTGAACACCGGGGAGCTGTTTTTT. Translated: CASSFDLNTGELFF.

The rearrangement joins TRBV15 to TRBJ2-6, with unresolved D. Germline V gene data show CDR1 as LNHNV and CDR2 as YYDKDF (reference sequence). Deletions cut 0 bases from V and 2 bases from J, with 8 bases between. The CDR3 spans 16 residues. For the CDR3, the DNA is TGTGCCACCAGCAGAGATAGTGGACCTGGGGCCAACGTCCTGACTTTC. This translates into CATSRDSGPGANVLTF.

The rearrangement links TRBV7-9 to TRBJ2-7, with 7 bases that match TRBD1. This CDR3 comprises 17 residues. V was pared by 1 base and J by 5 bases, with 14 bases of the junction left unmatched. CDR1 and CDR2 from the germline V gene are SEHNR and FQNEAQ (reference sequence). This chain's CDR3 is CASSLDVGWTGSHEQYF. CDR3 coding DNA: TGTGCCAGCAGCTTAGATGTAGGATGGACAGGATCCCACGAGCAGTACTTC.

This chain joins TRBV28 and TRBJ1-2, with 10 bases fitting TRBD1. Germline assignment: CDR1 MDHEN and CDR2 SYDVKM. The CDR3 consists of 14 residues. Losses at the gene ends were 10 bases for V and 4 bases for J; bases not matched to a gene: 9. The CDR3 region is CAIRTGGISYGYTF. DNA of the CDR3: TGTGCCATTAGGACAGGGGGAATTTCCTATGGCTACACCTTC.

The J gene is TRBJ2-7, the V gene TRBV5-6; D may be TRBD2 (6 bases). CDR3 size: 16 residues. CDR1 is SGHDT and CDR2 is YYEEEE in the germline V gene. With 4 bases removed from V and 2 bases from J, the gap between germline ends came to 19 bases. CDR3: CASSQKQAGPPYEQYF. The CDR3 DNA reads TGTGCCAGCAGCCAAAAGCAGGCGGGACCCCCCTACGAGCAGTACTTC.

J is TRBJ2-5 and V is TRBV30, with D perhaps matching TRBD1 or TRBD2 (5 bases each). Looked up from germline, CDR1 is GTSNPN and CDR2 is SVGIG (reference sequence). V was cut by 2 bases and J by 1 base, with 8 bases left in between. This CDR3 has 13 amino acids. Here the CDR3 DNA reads TGTGCCTGGAGTTTGGGGACCCAAGAGACCCAGTACTTC. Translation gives CAWSLGTQETQYF.

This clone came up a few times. The DNA for the CDR3 is TGTGCCAGCAGCTTGGTGGCGGGAGAGCAGTTCTTC. Amino acid sequence: CASSLVAGEQFF. The chain carries TRBV5-5 and TRBJ2-1; D perhaps matches TRBD2 (6 bases). Germline V CDR1 and CDR2: SGHKS, YYEKEE (reference sequence). CDR3 length equals 12 residues. V dropped 0 bases and J dropped 10 bases, with 8 bases sitting between them.

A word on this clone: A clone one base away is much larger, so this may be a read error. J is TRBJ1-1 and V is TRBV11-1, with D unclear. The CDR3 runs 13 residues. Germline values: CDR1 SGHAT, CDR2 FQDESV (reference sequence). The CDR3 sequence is CASSLLGNIEAFF. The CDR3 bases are TGTGCCAGCAGCTTACTGGGGAACATTGAAGCTTTCTTT.

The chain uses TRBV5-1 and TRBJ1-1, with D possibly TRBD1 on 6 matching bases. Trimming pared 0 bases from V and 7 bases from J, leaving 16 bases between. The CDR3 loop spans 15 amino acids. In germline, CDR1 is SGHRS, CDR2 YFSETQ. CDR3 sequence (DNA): TGCGCCAGCAGCTTGGGAGGACAGACAACGATTGAAGCTTTCTTT. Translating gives CASSLGGQTTIEAFF. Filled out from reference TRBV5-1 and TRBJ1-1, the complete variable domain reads KAGVTQTPRYLIKTRGQQVTLSCSPISGHRSVSWYQQTPGQGLQFLFEYFSETQRNKGNFPGRFSGRQFSNSRSEMNVSTLELGDSALYLCASSLGGQTTIEAFFGQGTRLTVV.

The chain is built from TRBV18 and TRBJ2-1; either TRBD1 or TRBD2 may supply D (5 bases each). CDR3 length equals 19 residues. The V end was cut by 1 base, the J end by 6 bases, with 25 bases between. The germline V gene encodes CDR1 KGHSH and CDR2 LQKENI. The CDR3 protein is CASSPLPVGVPSPGNEQFF. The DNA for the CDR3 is TGTGCCAGCTCACCACTTCCCGTGGGGGTTCCCTCCCCAGGCAATGAGCAGTTCTTC.

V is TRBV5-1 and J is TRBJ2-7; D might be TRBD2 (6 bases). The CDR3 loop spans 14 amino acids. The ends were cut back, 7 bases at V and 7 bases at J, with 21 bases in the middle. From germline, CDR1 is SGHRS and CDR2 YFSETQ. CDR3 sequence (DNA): TGCGCCAGCCGAGTAGCGGAGGCCCATCGGGAGCAGTACTTC. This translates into CASRVAEAHREQYF.

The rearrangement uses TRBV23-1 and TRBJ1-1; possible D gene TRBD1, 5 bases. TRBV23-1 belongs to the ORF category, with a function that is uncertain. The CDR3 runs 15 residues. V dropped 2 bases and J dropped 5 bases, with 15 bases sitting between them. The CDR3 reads CASSQRGRADTEAFF. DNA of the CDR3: TGCGCCAGCAGTCAACGGGGCAGGGCTGATACTGAAGCTTTCTTT.

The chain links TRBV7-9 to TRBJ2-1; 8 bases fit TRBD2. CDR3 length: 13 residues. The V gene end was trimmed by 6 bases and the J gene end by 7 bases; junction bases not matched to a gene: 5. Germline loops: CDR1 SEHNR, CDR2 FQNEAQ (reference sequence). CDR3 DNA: TGTGCCAGCAGACTAGCGGACTGGAATGAGCAGTTCTTC. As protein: CASRLADWNEQFF.

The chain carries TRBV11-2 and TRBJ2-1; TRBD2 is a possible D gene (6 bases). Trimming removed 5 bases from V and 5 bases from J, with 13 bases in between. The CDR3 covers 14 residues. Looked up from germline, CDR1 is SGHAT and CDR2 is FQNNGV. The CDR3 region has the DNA TGTGCCAGCAGCCAGACCGGACTAAACAATGAGCAGTTCTTC. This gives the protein CASSQTGLNNEQFF.

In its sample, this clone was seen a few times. The CDR3 is CASSQGRGLGNTIYF. Here the CDR3 DNA reads TGTGCCAGCAGTCAAGGCAGGGGGCTCGGAAACACCATATATTTT. The chain joins TRBV6-1 to TRBJ1-3; 8 nucleotides line up with TRBD1. CDR3 size: 15 residues. V dropped 5 bases and J dropped 4; count of bases not matched to a gene: 7. The germline V gene has CDR1 MNHNS and CDR2 SASEGT.

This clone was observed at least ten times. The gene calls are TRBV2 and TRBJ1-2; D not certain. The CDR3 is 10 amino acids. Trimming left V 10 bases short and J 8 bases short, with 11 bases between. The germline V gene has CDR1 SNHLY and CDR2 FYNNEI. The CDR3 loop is CATLRTGYTF. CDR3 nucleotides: TGTGCCACGTTACGGACGGGCTACACCTTC.

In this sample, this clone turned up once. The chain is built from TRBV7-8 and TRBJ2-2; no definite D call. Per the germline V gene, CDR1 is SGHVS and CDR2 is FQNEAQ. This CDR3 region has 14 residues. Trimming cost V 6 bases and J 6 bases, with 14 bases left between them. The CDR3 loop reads CASSFREVAGELFF. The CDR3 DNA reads TGTGCCAGCAGTTTTAGAGAGGTCGCCGGGGAGCTGTTTTTT. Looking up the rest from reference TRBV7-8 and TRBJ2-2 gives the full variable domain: GAGVSQSPRYKVAKRGQDVALRCDPISGHVSLFWYQQALGQGPEFLTYFQNEAQLDKSGLPSDRFFAERPEGSVSTLKIQRTQQEDSAVYLCASSFREVAGELFFGEGSRLTVL.

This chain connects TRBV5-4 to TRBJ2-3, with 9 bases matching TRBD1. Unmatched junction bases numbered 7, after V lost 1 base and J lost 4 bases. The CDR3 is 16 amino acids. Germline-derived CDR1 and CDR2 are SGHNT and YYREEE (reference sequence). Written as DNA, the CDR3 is TGTGCCAGCAGCTTGCCGGGACAGGGCTTCGCAGATACGCAGTATTTT. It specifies CASSLPGQGFADTQYF.

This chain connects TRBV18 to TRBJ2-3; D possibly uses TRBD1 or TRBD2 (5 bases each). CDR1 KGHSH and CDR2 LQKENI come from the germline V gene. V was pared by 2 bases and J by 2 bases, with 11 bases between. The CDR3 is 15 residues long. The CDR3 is CASSPVTGTTDTQYF. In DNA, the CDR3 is TGTGCCAGCTCACCAGTTACCGGGACCACAGATACGCAGTATTTT.

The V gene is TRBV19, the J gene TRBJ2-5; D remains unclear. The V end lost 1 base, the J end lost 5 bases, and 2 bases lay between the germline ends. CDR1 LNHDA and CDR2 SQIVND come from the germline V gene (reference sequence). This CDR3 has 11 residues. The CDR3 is CASSIAETQYF. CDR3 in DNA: TGTGCCAGTAGTATAGCCGAGACCCAGTACTTC.

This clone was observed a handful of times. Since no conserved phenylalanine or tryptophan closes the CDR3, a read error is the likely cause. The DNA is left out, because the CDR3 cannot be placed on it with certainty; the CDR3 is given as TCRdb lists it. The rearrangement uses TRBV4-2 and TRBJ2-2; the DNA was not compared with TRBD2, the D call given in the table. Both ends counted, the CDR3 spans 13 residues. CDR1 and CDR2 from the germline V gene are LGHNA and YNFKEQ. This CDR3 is CASSQGMTSGNPV.

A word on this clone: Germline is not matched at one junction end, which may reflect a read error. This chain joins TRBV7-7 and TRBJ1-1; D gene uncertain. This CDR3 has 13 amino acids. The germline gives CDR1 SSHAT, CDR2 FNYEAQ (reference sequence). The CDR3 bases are TGTGCTAGCAGCTTAGAAGTGAACACTGAAGCTTTCTTT. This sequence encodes CASSLEVNTEAFF.

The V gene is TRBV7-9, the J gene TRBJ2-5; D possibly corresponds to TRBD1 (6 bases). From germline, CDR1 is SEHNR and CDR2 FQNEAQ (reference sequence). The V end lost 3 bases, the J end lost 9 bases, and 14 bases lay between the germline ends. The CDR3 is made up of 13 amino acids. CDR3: CASSLTPPGAQYF. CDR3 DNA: TGTGCCAGCAGCTTGACACCCCCAGGGGCCCAGTACTTC.

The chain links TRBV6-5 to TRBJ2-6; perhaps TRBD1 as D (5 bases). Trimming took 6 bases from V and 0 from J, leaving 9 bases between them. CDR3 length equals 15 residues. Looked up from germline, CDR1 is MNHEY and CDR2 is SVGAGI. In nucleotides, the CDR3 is TGTGCCAGCAGCAGACAGACCTCTGGGGCCAACGTCCTGACTTTC. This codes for CASSRQTSGANVLTF.

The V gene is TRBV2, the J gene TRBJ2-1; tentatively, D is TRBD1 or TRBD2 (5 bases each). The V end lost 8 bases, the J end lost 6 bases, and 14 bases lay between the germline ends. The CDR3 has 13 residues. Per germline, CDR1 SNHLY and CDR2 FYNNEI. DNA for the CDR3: TGTGCCAGCGGGACCCGATTTGCCAATGAGCAGTTCTTC. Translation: CASGTRFANEQFF.